The rows below give T cell receptor beta chains drawn from one sample of a study of blood T cells in healthy people across ages. TCRdb called the 5' RACE reads again in MiXCR, with one record for every CDR3 protein. This table has 850,000 to 1,000,000 distinct CDR3 sequences, roughly 48% appearing once. The source material was blood. All receptors come from a young man in good health. The conserved cysteine and the conserved F or W are not part of the CDR3 here. The order of the fields is D gene, V gene, CDR3 protein. D genes are given only for firm matches.

D: NA
V: TRBV4-1
CDR3: ASSQETQGIYEQY

D: NA
V: TRBV12-3/TRBV12-4
CDR3: ASTRTGVSNQPQH

D: NA
V: TRBV12-3/TRBV12-4
CDR3: ASRQPTGEYSNQPQH

D: NA
V: TRBV10-3
CDR3: AINKGTYRGTDTQY

D: TRBD2
V: TRBV7-2
CDR3: ASSLFAGGRETQY

D: NA
V: TRBV5-1
CDR3: ASSRDTGNNNEQY

D: NA
V: TRBV24-1
CDR3: ATSDLSRGQETQY

D: NA
V: TRBV7-2
CDR3: ASSLAREDEQY

D: NA
V: TRBV2
CDR3: ASSEGMYGYT

D: NA
V: TRBV7-2
CDR3: ASRFTATSFYEQY

D: TRBD1
V: TRBV20-1
CDR3: SAKARGYVRGPYNEQF

D: TRBD1
V: TRBV2
CDR3: ASSEAGTDGYT

D: TRBD1
V: TRBV5-8
CDR3: ASPGTGVTGELF

D: NA
V: TRBV7-3
CDR3: ASSQTANTGELF

D: TRBD1
V: TRBV4-1
CDR3: ASSQERDRGLEQY

D: TRBD2
V: TRBV4-2
CDR3: ASSQVATSGSYEQY

D: NA
V: TRBV7-3
CDR3: ASSNSGLGGETQY

D: NA
V: TRBV9
CDR3: ASSVDGGKMPRPF

D: TRBD1
V: TRBV20-1
CDR3: SAGDREAYEQY

D: NA
V: TRBV12-3/TRBV12-4
CDR3: ASSFRPTTYEQY

D: TRBD1
V: TRBV25-1
CDR3: ASSEPGTDGGYT

D: NA
V: TRBV9
CDR3: ASSGHKTSGNTIY